This entry lists 29 T cell receptor beta chains sequenced from one sample in a study of post-analysis software for immune sequencing data. Study-level results: Five TRBV segments, TRBV5-6, TRBV5-1 and TRBV20-1 among them, were found more frequent in patients than controls.

These receptors are not linked to any known antigen. Prepared TCR beta cDNA libraries contained unique molecular identifiers. TCRdb reprocessed the PCR reads with MiXCR, giving one entry per CDR3 protein. Seen here are hundreds of thousands of distinct CDR3 sequences, 30% observed once, and the top ten hold approximately 0.55%. Material: blood. These receptors originate from a girl aged 10 to 17 with multiple sclerosis.

This clonotype came up a few times. The chain links TRBV5-5 to TRBJ2-2; D may match TRBD1 or TRBD2 (5 bases each). Germline CDR1 reads SGHKS; CDR2 reads YYEKEE (reference sequence). CDR3 length: 13 residues. The ends were cut back, 7 bases at V and 1 base at J, with 8 bases in the middle. CDR3 amino acids: CASGTGNTGELFF. CDR3 nucleotides: TGTGCCAGCGGGACGGGGAACACCGGGGAGCTGTTTTTT. Looking up the rest from reference TRBV5-5 and TRBJ2-2 gives the full variable domain: DAGVTQSPTHLIKTRGQQVTLRCSPISGHKSVSWYQQVLGQGPQFIFQYYEKEERGRGNFPDRFSARQFPNYSSELNVNALLLGDSALYLCASGTGNTGELFFGEGSRLTVL.

This chain joins TRBV20-1 and TRBJ2-1; TRBD2 is a possible D gene (7 bases). The last part of the DNA fits TRBJ2-7 better; the J call may be wrong. The CDR3 contains 16 residues. The V gene's germline CDR1 is DFQATT and CDR2 SNEGSKA (reference sequence). The chain's CDR3 is CSAQPLDGGLYNEQYF. Written as DNA, the CDR3 is TGCAGTGCTCAACCGTTGGACGGGGGGCTCTACAATGAGCAGTACTTC.

This chain links TRBV20-1 with TRBJ1-1, with D possibly TRBD1 on 6 matching bases. V was pared by 1 base and J by 3 bases, with 12 bases between. Looked up from germline, CDR1 is DFQATT and CDR2 is SNEGSKA (reference sequence). The CDR3 consists of 14 residues. The CDR3 DNA follows: TGCAGTGCTAGAGTCCAACAGGGATACACTGAAGCTTTCTTT. Translation: CSARVQQGYTEAFF.

As to this clonotype: Its ends do not fully match the called genes, so a read error is possible. V and J are TRBV5-1 and TRBJ2-5; D gene unclear. From germline, CDR1 is SGHRS and CDR2 YFSETQ. The CDR3 extends over 15 amino acids. The CDR3 region is CASNLGVSNEETQYF. The DNA of the CDR3 is TGCGCCAGCAACTTGGGTGTCAGTAACGAAGAGACCCAGTACTTC. The full variable domain, its missing parts supplied by reference TRBV5-1 and TRBJ2-5, is KAGVTQTPRYLIKTRGQQVTLSCSPISGHRSVSWYQQTPGQGLQFLFEYFSETQRNKGNFPGRFSGRQFSNSRSEMNVSTLELGDSALYLCASNLGVSNEETQYFGPGTRLLVL.

The J gene is TRBJ2-6, the V gene TRBV5-1, with TRBD1 identical over 8 bases. This CDR3 is 18 amino acids long. V dropped 0 bases and J dropped 1; count of bases not matched to a gene: 6. The V gene's germline CDR1 is SGHRS and CDR2 YFSETQ. The CDR3 region is CASSLGTGIMSGANVLTF. The CDR3 bases are TGCGCCAGCAGCTTGGGGACAGGGATAATGTCTGGGGCCAACGTCCTGACTTTC.

Details on this clonotype: At one boundary the junction diverges from the germline segment, which might be a read error. The CDR3 bases are TGTGTCATCAGTGAGTCAGAGGGGGCCGTGGGAACCGGGGAGCTGTTTTTT. Protein: CVISESEGAVGTGELFF. The chain couples TRBV10-3 to TRBJ2-2; 7 nucleotides line up with TRBD1. Germline V gives CDR1 ENHRY, CDR2 SYGVKD. The CDR3 spans 17 residues.

A word on this clonotype: The junction shows a germline mismatch at one end, possibly a read error. The chain uses TRBV20-1 and TRBJ2-1; D unclear. Germline V gene sequence: CDR1 DFQATT, CDR2 SNEGSKA (reference sequence). This CDR3 has 12 amino acids. The CDR3 loop is CRARWQTNEQFF. As DNA, the CDR3 is TGCAGGGCTAGATGGCAGACTAATGAGCAGTTCTTC.

This clonotype was seen a few times. The chain recombines TRBV6-5 with TRBJ1-4; D call uncertain. V gave up 0 bases and J gave up 3 bases, with 8 bases separating them. The CDR3 covers 15 residues. Per germline, CDR1 MNHEY and CDR2 SVGAGI. CDR3 in amino acids: CASSYSGRANEKLFF. The CDR3 coding sequence is TGTGCCAGCAGTTACTCGGGGAGGGCTAATGAAAAACTGTTTTTT.

In this sample, this clonotype turned up many times. This chain connects TRBV18 to TRBJ1-1, with D perhaps TRBD1 (5 bases). Deletions cut 8 bases from V and 3 bases from J, with 10 bases between. This CDR3 region has 12 residues. Germline V CDR1 and CDR2: KGHSH, LQKENI. DNA of the CDR3: TGTGCCAGCAGTCCAGGGTACACTGAAGCTTTCTTT. Encoded protein: CASSPGYTEAFF.

This chain uses TRBV20-1 with TRBJ2-5; D unclear. V gave up 0 bases and J gave up 8 bases, with 22 bases separating them. Germline loops: CDR1 DFQATT, CDR2 SNEGSKA (reference sequence). The CDR3 loop spans 16 amino acids. CDR3 in amino acids: CSARDGAANPWGTQYF. The CDR3 region has the DNA TGCAGTGCTAGAGATGGAGCAGCTAACCCGTGGGGAACCCAGTACTTC.

V usage is TRBV5-5 and J usage is TRBJ2-7; possibly TRBD2 for D (6 bases). V was cut by 4 bases and J by 5 bases, with 10 bases left in between. The germline V gene encodes CDR1 SGHKS and CDR2 YYEKEE (reference sequence). The CDR3 loop spans 12 amino acids. The CDR3: CASSPWGDEQYF. The CDR3 nucleotides are TGTGCCAGCAGCCCATGGGGGGACGAGCAGTACTTC.

This clonotype was detected only a few times. The V and J genes are TRBV3-1 and TRBJ1-2; D is undetermined. Germline CDR1 LGHDT, CDR2 YNNKEL (reference sequence). The V gene lost 4 bases and the J gene lost 4 bases, with 10 bases spanning the gap. The CDR3 loop spans 13 amino acids. The CDR3 loop reads CASSPGSPYGYTF. The CDR3 DNA follows: TGTGCCAGCAGCCCGGGGTCTCCCTATGGCTACACCTTC.

The gene calls are TRBV15 and TRBJ1-6, with D possibly matching TRBD1 (5 bases). Germline loops: CDR1 LNHNV, CDR2 YYDKDF (reference sequence). This CDR3 comprises 14 residues. V gave up 7 bases and J gave up 8 bases, with 15 bases separating them. DNA for the CDR3: TGTGCCACCAACCAAGGTGGGGGTTATTCACCCCTCCACTTT. Amino acid sequence: CATNQGGGYSPLHF.

A word on this clonotype: At one end, the junction sequence differs from germline, possibly due to a read error. The J gene is TRBJ1-1, the V gene TRBV12-3 or TRBV12-4, with a possible D match to TRBD1 (5 bases). The CDR3 has 13 amino acids. In DNA, the CDR3 is TGTGCCAGCAGCTTAGAGGGACCCTCTGAAGCTTTCTTT. Amino acid sequence: CASSLEGPSEAFF.

Note on this clonotype: Sequence at one end of the junction differs from germline and may be a read error. The CDR3 region is CASSSARVGNEKRFF. The CDR3 nucleotides are TGTGCCAGCAGCTCCGCTAGGGTTGGTAATGAAAAACGGTTTTTT. The chain couples TRBV7-8 to TRBJ1-4; D is unresolved. The CDR3 is 15 amino acids. CDR1 and CDR2 from the germline V gene are SGHVS and FQNEAQ.

This chain joins TRBV4-1 and TRBJ2-3; 8 nucleotides align to TRBD1. The length of the CDR3 is 18 residues. Germline V gene lookup returns CDR1 MGHRA and CDR2 YSYEKL. V lost 3 bases and J lost 4; bases outside the gene matches: 15. In nucleotides, the CDR3 is TGCGCCAGCAGCCATACACAGGGGGACACACATAAGCCAGATACGCAGTATTTT. Its protein is CASSHTQGDTHKPDTQYF.

The chain is built from TRBV7-2 and TRBJ2-7; D not resolved. V was cut by 1 base and J by 7 bases, with 11 bases left in between. The CDR3 has 13 amino acids. CDR1 is SGHTA and CDR2 is FQGNSA in the germline V gene. The CDR3, as DNA: TGTGCCAGCAGCTTAGTATTTTCCAATGAGCAGTACTTC. The encoded protein is CASSLVFSNEQYF.

This clonotype occurred once. V usage is TRBV6-6 and J usage is TRBJ2-5, with D perhaps matching TRBD2 (6 bases). Trimming left V 5 bases short and J 3 bases short, with 16 bases between. The CDR3 spans 15 residues. The germline CDR1 and CDR2 sequences are MNHNY and SVGAGI (reference sequence). CDR3 amino acids: CASSDPTREKETQYF. CDR3 DNA: TGTGCCAGCAGTGACCCGACCCGGGAGAAAGAGACCCAGTACTTC.

The chain uses TRBV20-1 and TRBJ2-4, with D perhaps given as TRBD1 or TRBD2 (5 bases each). The CDR3 covers 15 residues. Germline V lookup: CDR1 DFQATT, CDR2 SNEGSKA (reference sequence). Trimming shortened V by 3 bases and J by 8 bases, and 20 bases separated the two germline ends. The CDR3 is CSASEATDPGDIQYF. CDR3 coding DNA: TGCAGTGCTAGCGAAGCGACAGACCCCGGGGACATTCAGTACTTC.

The chain has TRBV10-3 and TRBJ2-1; D possibly matches TRBD1 or TRBD2 (6 bases each). Between the trimmed V and J ends, which lost 0 bases and 12 bases, there was a span of 12 bases. Germline-derived CDR1 and CDR2 are ENHRY and SYGVKD. The CDR3 has 13 amino acids. CDR3 sequence (DNA): TGTGCCATCAGTGAGTCTAGGGGGGTAGGGCAGTTCTTC. Its translation: CAISESRGVGQFF.

V and J are TRBV20-1 and TRBJ1-4, with D unclear. The CDR3 extends over 13 amino acids. Germline CDR1 reads DFQATT; CDR2 reads SNEGSKA (reference sequence). V lost 5 bases and J 7 bases, leaving 14 bases between the germline ends. DNA of the CDR3: TGCAGTGCTCGTCTCCGGGCCTCTGAAAAACTGTTTTTT. Translation: CSARLRASEKLFF.

V usage is TRBV20-1 and J usage is TRBJ2-7, with D uncertain. The CDR3 is 13 residues long. CDR1 and CDR2 (germline): DFQATT, SNEGSKA (reference sequence). V gave up 6 bases and J gave up 2 bases, with 14 bases separating them. Here the CDR3 DNA reads TGCAGTGCCTATTCTCCGGTAACCTACGAGCAGTACTTC. It is translated as CSAYSPVTYEQYF.

The V and J genes are TRBV20-1 and TRBJ2-7; 9 bases are a match to TRBD2. V lost 0 bases, J lost 5 bases, and 20 bases stayed unmatched. This CDR3 spans 19 amino acids. Germline V gene lookup returns CDR1 DFQATT and CDR2 SNEGSKA (reference sequence). This chain's CDR3 is CSARDPSGREGRRFDEQYF. In nucleotides, the CDR3 is TGCAGTGCTAGAGATCCGTCGGGGCGGGAGGGCCGACGGTTCGACGAGCAGTACTTC.

The chain uses TRBV5-6 and TRBJ1-2; tentatively, D is TRBD1 (5 bases). The V gene lost 4 bases and the J gene lost 4 bases, with 14 bases spanning the gap. The CDR3 runs 14 residues. The germline V gene encodes CDR1 SGHDT and CDR2 YYEEEE. The CDR3: CASSQDGGTYGYTF. The CDR3 bases are TGTGCCAGCAGCCAGGACGGGGGAACCTATGGCTACACCTTC.

This clonotype was recorded a few times. The junction and the germline gene differ at one end; a read error may be behind it. This chain uses TRBV20-1 with TRBJ2-5, with 10 bases fitting TRBD2. The length of the CDR3 is 16 residues. Germline assignment: CDR1 DFQATT and CDR2 SNEGSKA (reference sequence). CDR3 loop: CSAREGAGGRQGTQYF. CDR3 nucleotides: TGCAGTGCTAGAGAGGGAGCGGGAGGGCGTCAAGGGACCCAGTACTTC.

The chain carries TRBV7-2 and TRBJ1-3, with a possible D match to TRBD1 (5 bases). Per the germline V gene, CDR1 is SGHTA and CDR2 is FQGNSA. V dropped 0 bases and J dropped 0 bases, with 12 bases sitting between them. The CDR3 consists of 17 residues. CDR3 residues: CASSLAEQDYSGNTIYF. The CDR3 DNA follows: TGTGCCAGCAGCTTAGCCGAACAGGACTACTCTGGAAACACCATATATTTT.

V gene TRBV7-2 combines with J gene TRBJ2-1, with 7 bases matching TRBD2. This CDR3 has 16 amino acids. The V gene end was trimmed by 5 bases and the J gene end by 1 base; junction bases not matched to a gene: 8. Per the germline V gene, CDR1 is SGHTA and CDR2 is FQGNSA. The CDR3 DNA sequence: TGTGCCAGCAGCCAACCCCGGGGGGTTTCCTACAATGAGCAGTTCTTC. Its translation is CASSQPRGVSYNEQFF.

This clonotype was detected only a few times. This chain connects TRBV29-1 to TRBJ1-2; the match to TRBD1 covers 10 bases. This CDR3 is built from 14 residues. The germline V gene encodes CDR1 SQVTM and CDR2 ANQGSEA. V lost 7 bases, J lost 2 bases, and 7 bases stayed unmatched. CDR3 nucleotide sequence: TGCAGCGGCGACTCGGGACAGGGGAACTATGGCTACACCTTC. It translates to CSGDSGQGNYGYTF.

Of note for this clonotype: The CDR3 end shows no conserved phenylalanine or tryptophan, and so a read error is likely. V usage is TRBV9 and J usage is TRBJ1-2; D possibly corresponds to TRBD1 (5 bases). The CDR3 is 16 residues long. Trimming left V 0 bases short and J 2 bases short, with 14 bases between. Looked up from germline, CDR1 is SGDLS and CDR2 is YYNGEE. DNA for the CDR3: TGTGCCAGCAGCGTAGAGCTTGACAGTGCGAACTATGGCTACACCTTA. It encodes CASSVELDSANYGYTL.